This T cell receptor beta chain was captured by sequencing in a study of blood T cell repertoires in COVID-19. Background on the study: From T cells, B-cell-depleted T cells, or PBMCs came the material, which was cDNA or gDNA.

Per the original methods: Amplification of reference gene primers was used by the study to estimate nucleated cell counts. Sequencing used immunoSEQ multiplex PCR; TCRdb keeps in-frame clones, though not all of them. V and J calls and clone size come straight from that table; D and trimming were deduced from the DNA. Among about 150,000 clones listed, roughly 89% were seen once. J lost 2 bases, V lost 6 bases, and 6 bases had no gene match. Germline V gene sequence: CDR1 MNHNY, CDR2 SVGAGI (reference sequence). The CDR3 is 14 residues long. This chain connects TRBV6-6 to TRBJ1-1; 7 bases line up with TRBD1. The clonotype originates from a human donor in a cohort sampled during active COVID-19. Sequenced sample: peripheral blood. The CDR3 protein is CASREGGSNTEAFF. The CDR3 region has the DNA TGTGCCAGCAGGGAAGGGGGCAGCAACACTGAAGCTTTCTTT.